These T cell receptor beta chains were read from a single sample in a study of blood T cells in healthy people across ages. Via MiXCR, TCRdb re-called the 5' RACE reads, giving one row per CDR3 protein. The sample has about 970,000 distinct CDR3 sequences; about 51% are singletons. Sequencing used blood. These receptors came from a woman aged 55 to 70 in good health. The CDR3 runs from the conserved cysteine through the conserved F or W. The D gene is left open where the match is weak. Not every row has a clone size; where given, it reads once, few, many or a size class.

CASRDRGGANVLTF	TGCGCCAGCAGGGACAGGGGTGGGGCCAACGTCCTGACTTTC	TRBD1	TRBV10-2	TRBJ2-6	few
CATAPGLTTDTQYF	TGCGCCACCGCCCCGGGACTTACCACAGATACGCAGTATTTT	NA	TRBV5-1	TRBJ2-3	NA
CASRLLLTEAFF	TGTGCCAGCCGCCTCCTCCTGACTGAAGCTTTCTTT	NA	TRBV27	TRBJ1-1	NA
CASSAGGGTTEAFF	TGCGCCAGCAGCGCGGGCGGCGGGACCACTGAAGCTTTCTTT	NA	TRBV5-1	TRBJ1-1	NA
CASSPPGGITGELFF	TGCGCCAGCAGCCCCCCCGGGGGGATCACCGGGGAGCTGTTTTTT	TRBD2	TRBV4-1	TRBJ2-2	NA
CASSLFLAGALDTQYF	TGTGCCAGCAGCTTATTTCTAGCGGGAGCGTTAGATACGCAGTATTTT	TRBD2	TRBV11-2	TRBJ2-3	NA
CASRPPGPNSPLHF	TGTGCCAGCCGGCCGCCGGGACCGAATTCACCCCTCCACTTT	NA	TRBV12-3/TRBV12-4	TRBJ1-6	NA
CASSPDAKGKLFF	TGCGCCAGCAGCCCTGACGCTAAGGGAAAACTGTTTTTT	NA	TRBV4-1	TRBJ1-4	NA
CSVGLRRGETEAFF	TGCAGCGTAGGGCTTCGTAGAGGGGAGACTGAAGCTTTCTTT	NA	TRBV29-1	TRBJ1-1	NA
CASSFARADNEKLFF	TGTGCCAGCAGCTTTGCCAGGGCCGATAATGAAAAACTGTTTTTT	NA	TRBV7-9	TRBJ1-4	NA
CASSFADSFYEQYF	TGCGCCAGCAGCTTCGCGGACAGTTTCTACGAGCAGTACTTC	NA	TRBV5-1	TRBJ2-7	NA
CSVGLTKSGTQYF	TGCAGCGTTGGGCTGACCAAATCAGGGACCCAGTACTTC	NA	TRBV29-1	TRBJ2-5	many
CASLPRVGDIAKNIQYF	TGTGCCAGCCTACCGAGAGTTGGGGACATAGCCAAAAACATTCAGTACTTC	NA	TRBV27	TRBJ2-4	NA
CASSLVSLAEETQYF	TGTGCCAGCAGCTTAGTTTCACTAGCGGAAGAGACCCAGTACTTC	TRBD2	TRBV7-9	TRBJ2-5	NA
CSARVGGYLEQFF	TGCAGTGCTAGGGTAGGGGGCTATCTTGAGCAGTTCTTC	TRBD1	TRBV20-1	TRBJ2-1	NA
CASSVSRSSYEQYF	TGTGCCAGCAGCGTAAGCAGGAGCTCCTACGAGCAGTACTTC	NA	TRBV11-1	TRBJ2-7	NA
CSARDMGSYNEQFF	TGCAGTGCTAGGGATATGGGCTCCTACAATGAGCAGTTCTTC	NA	TRBV20-1	TRBJ2-1	few
CSAGQGGYEQYF	TGCAGCGCTGGACAGGGGGGATACGAGCAGTACTTC	TRBD1	TRBV29-1	TRBJ2-7	few
CASSPRPGQHLDTQYF	TGTGCCAGCAGCCCCAGGCCGGGACAGCATCTAGATACGCAGTATTTT	TRBD1	TRBV7-2	TRBJ2-3	NA
CASSQDEVAGGLGYEQYF	TGCGCCAGCAGCCAAGATGAGGTAGCGGGAGGGCTGGGATACGAGCAGTACTTC	TRBD2	TRBV4-1	TRBJ2-7	few
CASSLVVQRTDTQYF	TGTGCCAGCAGCTTAGTCGTCCAGCGCACAGATACGCAGTATTTT	NA	TRBV11-2	TRBJ2-3	few
CASSQAWYEQFF	TGTGCCAGCAGCCAAGCATGGTATGAGCAGTTCTTC	NA	TRBV3-1	TRBJ2-1	NA
CASTLGTGGSGANVLTF	TGTGCCAGCACCCTGGGGACAGGTGGCTCTGGGGCCAACGTCCTGACTTTC	TRBD1	TRBV3-1	TRBJ2-6	few
CAGSSGVGVETQYF	TGTGCCGGTTCTAGCGGGGTCGGGGTTGAGACCCAGTACTTC	TRBD2	TRBV30	TRBJ2-5	NA
CASSFQGGIQPQHF	TGTGCCAGCAGCTTCCAGGGGGGGATTCAGCCCCAGCATTTT	TRBD1	TRBV7-8	TRBJ1-5	NA
CSLTGGSYQPQHF	TGCAGCCTGACAGGGGGCAGTTATCAGCCCCAGCATTTT	TRBD1	TRBV20-1	TRBJ1-5	NA
CASSLSGDSLQETQYF	TGCGCCAGCAGCCTCTCGGGGGACTCCCTCCAAGAGACCCAGTACTTC	NA	TRBV4-1	TRBJ2-5	NA
CAGRQVEGGFGKNIQYF	TGTGCCGGCAGGCAAGTCGAGGGTGGATTTGGCAAAAACATTCAGTACTTC	NA	TRBV2	TRBJ2-4	NA
CASSLDPSYNEQFF	TGTGCCAGCAGCTTAGACCCTAGTTACAATGAGCAGTTCTTC	NA	TRBV11-2	TRBJ2-1	few
CASSQGTYYEQYF	TGTGCCAGCAGCCAAGGGACTTACTACGAGCAGTACTTC	NA	TRBV3-1	TRBJ2-7	NA
CASSLDRTGGEEKLFF	TGTGCCAGCAGTTTAGACAGGACAGGGGGCGAGGAAAAACTGTTTTTT	TRBD1	TRBV28	TRBJ1-4	few
CASSGNSVAYEQYF	TGTGCCAGCAGCGGCAACTCGGTGGCCTACGAGCAGTACTTC	NA	TRBV7-2	TRBJ2-7	many
CAWIPHSGYGYTF	TGTGCCTGGATACCCCACAGTGGCTATGGCTACACCTTC	NA	TRBV30	TRBJ1-2	NA
CASSSTDRAGQFF	TGTGCCAGCAGTTCCACCGACAGGGCGGGGCAGTTCTTC	TRBD1	TRBV12-3/TRBV12-4	TRBJ2-1	few
CASSETQRTTDNEQFF	TGCGCCAGCAGTGAGACCCAACGTACTACAGACAATGAGCAGTTCTTC	NA	TRBV10-1	TRBJ2-1	NA
CASSLTPVTDTQYF	TGTGCCAGCAGCCTAACTCCCGTGACAGATACGCAGTATTTT	NA	TRBV7-2	TRBJ2-3	NA
CASNRSEQYF	TGTGCCAGCAACCGGAGCGAGCAGTACTTC	NA	TRBV12-3/TRBV12-4	TRBJ2-7	NA
CASSFTDNQETQYF	TGTGCCAGCAGTTTCACAGATAACCAAGAGACCCAGTACTTC	NA	TRBV12-3/TRBV12-4	TRBJ2-5	NA
CASSSRKGDYGYTF	TGTGCCAGCAGTTCCCGGAAAGGAGACTATGGCTACACCTTC	NA	TRBV28	TRBJ1-2	NA
CASSPARSSHEQYF	TGTGCCAGCAGCCCCGCAAGGTCGTCGCACGAGCAGTACTTC	NA	TRBV12-3/TRBV12-4	TRBJ2-7	NA
CASSLASSGGAYEQYF	TGTGCCAGCAGCTTAGCTTCTAGCGGAGGAGCCTACGAGCAGTACTTC	TRBD2	TRBV7-2	TRBJ2-7	NA
CASSQDPGRVQFF	TGTGCCAGCAGCCAAGATCCAGGGCGGGTGCAGTTCTTC	NA	TRBV3-1	TRBJ2-1	NA
CALSRGGYGYTF	TGTGCGCTTTCGAGGGGAGGCTATGGCTACACCTTC	NA	TRBV30	TRBJ1-2	NA
CSAAPDPINRGIGTEAFF	TGCAGTGCCGCTCCGGATCCTATCAACAGGGGGATCGGCACTGAAGCTTTCTTT	TRBD1	TRBV20-1	TRBJ1-1	few
CASRAGKGSNQPQHF	TGTGCCAGCCGTGCGGGGAAGGGTAGCAATCAGCCCCAGCATTTT	NA	TRBV7-6	TRBJ1-5	few
CASSNSGRGLEQYF	TGTGCCAGCAGCAATAGCGGGAGGGGGCTCGAGCAGTACTTC	TRBD2	TRBV7-8	TRBJ2-7	few
CASTASPHYEQYF	TGTGCCAGCACGGCTAGCCCTCACTACGAGCAGTACTTC	NA	TRBV27	TRBJ2-7	few
CASSLLDSGGYTF	TGTGCCAGCAGCCTCCTAGACTCGGGTGGCTACACCTTC	NA	TRBV14	TRBJ1-2	NA
CATSRGSTSGPDTQYF	TGTGCCACCAGCAGAGGGTCGACTAGCGGGCCAGATACGCAGTATTTT	TRBD2	TRBV15	TRBJ2-3	NA
CASRPPGTNSREQFF	TGTGCCAGCAGACCTCCCGGGACAAATTCTCGGGAGCAGTTCTTC	NA	TRBV12-3/TRBV12-4	TRBJ2-1	few
CSANPPGHAGYTF	TGCAGTGCTAACCCGCCGGGACACGCAGGCTACACCTTC	NA	TRBV20-1	TRBJ1-2	NA